This TCR beta chain was captured by sequencing in a study of cytomegalovirus exposure and HLA in healthy donors. The protocol was immunoSEQ multiplex PCR, while the TCRdb copy is restricted to in-frame clones and leaves out a portion. The sample yields approximately 300,000 clones, 80% to 90% seen once. Study-wide findings and caveats: It was reported that the classifier diagnosed cytomegalovirus status with high specificity and sensitivity in both the original and validation cohorts.

This clone was picked up a small number of times. Its antigen remains unidentified. In germline, CDR1 is MNHNS, CDR2 SASEGT. The CDR3 has 15 amino acids. V lost 6 bases and J lost 5; bases outside the gene matches: 10. This TCR was recovered from a woman under 30 in good health and CMV-seronegative. The sample comprised PBMCs. The chain is built from TRBV6-1 and TRBJ2-1; 7 bases fit TRBD1. CDR3 amino acids: CASSEVQGPHNEQFF. CDR3 bases: TGTGCCAGCAGCGAGGTACAGGGGCCCCACAATGAGCAGTTCTTC.